The 28 T cell receptor beta chains reported below all come from one sample, sequenced in a study of T cell repertoires in cytomegalovirus infection. Which antigens these TCRs recognize remains unknown. MiXCR, applied by TCRdb to the reads, yields one record per CDR3 protein. Of 650,000 to 900,000 distinct CDR3 sequences in the sample, less than 35% were seen once. This specimen consisted of cultured CD8+ T cells from PBMCs, obtained from culture after CMV antigen stimulation. The receptors were sampled from a human donor in good health (CMV status not recorded). Some clones in this sample may be carry-over from other donors' samples.

V usage is TRBV6-6 and J usage is TRBJ1-5; D is unclear. The CDR3 is 15 residues long. Germline CDR1 reads MNHNY; CDR2 reads SVGAGI (reference sequence). Trimming cost V 2 bases and J 1 base, with 9 bases left between them. This CDR3 is CASSYDGRSNQPQHF. As DNA, the CDR3 is TGTGCCAGCAGTTACGATGGACGGAGCAATCAGCCCCAGCATTTT.

V is TRBV12-3 or TRBV12-4 and J is TRBJ1-5; 9 bases match TRBD1. With V trimmed by 1 base and J by 7 bases, 14 bases remained unmatched. This CDR3 is 18 amino acids long. CDR3 in DNA: TGTGCCAGCAGTTTAGGAAGACAGGGGGGAACGCAGGCCCAGCCCCAGCATTTT. Translated, it gives CASSLGRQGGTQAQPQHF.

V gene TRBV10-2 combines with J gene TRBJ1-1, with D unresolved. The germline V and J ends were trimmed by 3 bases and 7 bases, with 9 bases remaining between them. Germline V gene lookup returns CDR1 WSHSY and CDR2 SAAADI. This CDR3 has 12 amino acids. For the CDR3, the DNA is TGCGCCAGCAGTGACTCACCCCTTGAAGCTTTCTTT. Translated: CASSDSPLEAFF.

This chain uses TRBV9 with TRBJ2-6, with TRBD1 matching over 10 bases. CDR1 SGDLS and CDR2 YYNGEE come from the germline V gene. The CDR3 is 19 residues long. V shed 4 bases and J 0 bases; nucleotides not matched to a gene: 10. CDR3 sequence reads: CASSPRGWTGGSGANVLTF. The CDR3 DNA follows: TGTGCCAGCAGCCCAAGAGGGTGGACAGGGGGCTCTGGGGCCAACGTCCTGACTTTC.

V is TRBV6-2 or TRBV6-3 and J is TRBJ2-5; D may correspond to TRBD1 or TRBD2 (5 bases each). The length of the CDR3 is 14 residues. Trimming cost V 4 bases and J 2 bases, with 11 bases left between them. CDR1 is MNHEY and CDR2 is SVGEGT in the germline V gene. CDR3 in DNA: TGTGCCAGCAGTTTGGGGGTCACTCAAGAGACCCAGTACTTC. The encoded protein is CASSLGVTQETQYF.

In its sample, this clonotype was seen a few times. The rearrangement joins TRBV6-5 to TRBJ1-1, with D perhaps matching TRBD1 (5 bases). The CDR3 consists of 14 residues. CDR1 is MNHEY, CDR2 SVGAGI, per germline. The ends were cut back, 3 bases at V and 3 bases at J, with 11 bases in the middle. CDR3 in DNA: TGTGCCAGCAGTTATTCGGACACACACACTGAAGCTTTCTTT. Encoded protein: CASSYSDTHTEAFF.

The chain combines TRBV6-6 with TRBJ1-5; 7 nucleotides align to TRBD1. CDR1 and CDR2 (germline): MNHNY, SVGAGI (reference sequence). CDR3 length: 16 residues. With 2 bases clipped from V and 4 bases from J, the junction kept 8 bases outside the gene matches. CDR3 in amino acids: CASSYGQVSPNQPQHF. The CDR3 DNA sequence: TGTGCCAGCAGTTACGGACAGGTCAGCCCAAATCAGCCCCAGCATTTT.

In this sample, this clonotype turned up a few times. This chain connects TRBV12-3 or TRBV12-4 to TRBJ2-1; maybe TRBD2 (6 bases). Trimming took off 2 bases at V and 7 bases at J, with 15 bases between the two ends. CDR3 length: 15 residues. Here the CDR3 reads CASSLRPGGDNEQFF. CDR3 DNA sequence: TGTGCCAGCAGTTTAAGGCCCGGGGGAGATAATGAGCAGTTCTTC.

The chain links TRBV6-2 or TRBV6-3 to TRBJ2-5; TRBD2 matches at 8 bases. This CDR3 has 17 residues. Trimming cost V 7 bases and J 2 bases; bases outside gene matches: 15. CDR1 MNHEY and CDR2 SVGEGT come from the germline V gene. The CDR3 DNA reads TGTGCCAGCACTCTCGGGGGGGCTCTCCCCCTGCAAGAGACCCAGTACTTC. Translation: CASTLGGALPLQETQYF.

The chain has TRBV27 and TRBJ1-2, with a weak D call TRBD1 (5 bases). CDR1 and CDR2 (germline): MNHEY, SMNVEV (reference sequence). Between the trimmed V and J ends, which lost 1 base and 8 bases, there was a span of 11 bases. This CDR3 is built from 13 residues. The CDR3 DNA reads TGTGCCAGCAGTTTATTTCGGGGGACGGGCTACACCTTC. The encoded protein is CASSLFRGTGYTF.

This clonotype was counted at least ten times. J is TRBJ2-5 and V is TRBV5-5, with 11 bases lining up with TRBD2. This CDR3 has 16 residues. V shed 4 bases, J shed 7 bases, and the junction held 12 bases outside the gene matches. Germline CDR1 and CDR2: SGHKS and YYEKEE (reference sequence). The CDR3 spells CASSEFSGGASGTQYF. The CDR3 region has the DNA TGTGCCAGCAGCGAGTTTAGCGGGGGGGCCTCTGGGACCCAGTACTTC.

This clonotype occurred a few times. The chain joins TRBV6-1 to TRBJ1-5, with D hard to call. CDR3 size: 14 residues. Trimming pared 5 bases from V and 5 bases from J, leaving 13 bases between. Germline CDR1 and CDR2: MNHNS and SASEGT. The CDR3 DNA is TGTGCCAGCAGTCTCAAGGACCCAGATCAGCCCCAGCATTTT. The encoded protein is CASSLKDPDQPQHF.

The V gene is TRBV7-9, the J gene TRBJ2-5, with D perhaps matching TRBD1 or TRBD2 (5 bases each). The CDR3 extends over 15 amino acids. V shed 4 bases and J shed 2 bases, with 14 bases lying between them. The germline V gene encodes CDR1 SEHNR and CDR2 FQNEAQ (reference sequence). The DNA for the CDR3 is TGTGCCAGCAGCTACGGGACCCTAGGGCAAGAGACCCAGTACTTC. Translated: CASSYGTLGQETQYF.

The chain has TRBV6-6 and TRBJ2-5; the D is unclear. Germline V CDR1 and CDR2: MNHNY, SVGAGI (reference sequence). The V end was cut by 2 bases, the J end by 2 bases, with 6 bases between. There are 13 residues in the CDR3. The CDR3 region has the DNA TGTGCCAGCAGTTACAGACATCAAGAGACCCAGTACTTC. Translating gives CASSYRHQETQYF.

This clonotype was picked up a small number of times. This chain connects TRBV4-2 to TRBJ1-6; no reliable D call. The germline V gene encodes CDR1 LGHNA and CDR2 YNFKEQ. V was shortened by 0 bases and J by 0 bases, with 12 bases between the two germline ends. The CDR3 has 18 amino acids. This CDR3 is CASSQEAGMSSYNSPLHF. In DNA form, the CDR3 reads TGTGCCAGCAGCCAAGAGGCCGGGATGAGCTCCTATAATTCACCCCTCCACTTT.

The chain carries TRBV28 and TRBJ2-1, with D possibly called TRBD1 or TRBD2 (5 bases each). Germline CDR1 and CDR2: MDHEN and SYDVKM. Trimming stripped 3 bases from V and 8 bases from J, with 14 bases between. The CDR3 covers 14 residues. The CDR3 DNA reads TGTGCCAGCAGTTTCGGGGCAGGTCTCGATGAGCAGTTCTTC. This encodes CASSFGAGLDEQFF.

In this sample, this clonotype turned up a few times. J is TRBJ1-2 and V is TRBV14; D gene ambiguous. Germline values: CDR1 SGHDN, CDR2 FVKESK. Trimming stripped 0 bases from V and 2 bases from J, with 13 bases between. The CDR3 is 16 amino acids. The chain's CDR3 is CASSQDHFNVNYGYTF. DNA of the CDR3: TGTGCCAGCAGCCAAGATCACTTTAACGTAAACTATGGCTACACCTTC. Supplemented by reference TRBV14 and TRBJ1-2, the full variable domain reads EAGVTQFPSHSVIEKGQTVTLRCDPISGHDNLYWYRRVMGKEIKFLLHFVKESKQDESGMPNNRFLAERTGGTYSTLKVQPAELEDSGVYFCASSQDHFNVNYGYTFGSGTRLTVV.

The V gene is TRBV7-6, the J gene TRBJ1-6; D gene unclear. Germline loops: CDR1 SGHVS, CDR2 FNYEAQ. This CDR3 is built from 16 residues. Trimming removed 1 base from V and 6 bases from J, with 13 bases in between. The CDR3 spells CASSLEQLSVNSPLHF. CDR3 in DNA: TGTGCCAGCAGCTTAGAGCAGCTATCAGTTAATTCACCCCTCCACTTT.

As concerns this clonotype: One end of the junction varies from germline; a read error may be responsible. The chain combines TRBV7-6 with TRBJ2-2; TRBD1 or TRBD2 may be the D gene (5 bases each). Germline V gives CDR1 SGHVS, CDR2 FNYEAQ. The CDR3 contains 16 residues. CDR3: CASSRGGLGDTGELFF. CDR3 nucleotides: TGTGCTAGCAGCCGGGGCGGGCTAGGGGACACCGGGGAGCTGTTTTTT.

This clonotype was seen a handful of times. The V gene is TRBV11-2, the J gene TRBJ2-1, with 7 bases fitting TRBD1. Germline V gene sequence: CDR1 SGHAT, CDR2 FQNNGV. The CDR3 is 15 amino acids. The junction had 9 bases not matched to a gene; V was cut back by 1 base and J by 9 bases. The CDR3 DNA is TGTGCCAGCAGCTTAGGTCGGACAGGTTCTGTTGAGCAGTTCTTC. Translation: CASSLGRTGSVEQFF.

The rearrangement uses TRBV19 and TRBJ2-3; 10 bases map to TRBD2. This CDR3 region has 18 residues. V lost 8 bases and J lost 2; bases outside the gene matches: 16. CDR1 is LNHDA, CDR2 SQIVND, per germline (reference sequence). The CDR3 DNA is TGTGCCAGTCAAGCCAGACCACTAGCGGGGCCCCCCACAGATACGCAGTATTTT. It encodes CASQARPLAGPPTDTQYF.

The CDR3, as DNA: TGTGCCAGCAGTGGATTGACCGGGACAGGTACCTACGAGCAGTACTTC. It translates to CASSGLTGTGTYEQYF. The chain has TRBV2 and TRBJ2-7; 8 bases fit TRBD1. The V segment lost 4 bases and the J segment 2 bases; nucleotides outside the gene matches: 10. Germline CDR1 and CDR2: SNHLY and FYNNEI. This CDR3 has 16 amino acids.

A single count supports this clonotype. The junction differs from germline at one of its ends, possibly a read error. This chain links TRBV5-4 with TRBJ1-2; D unclear. Germline CDR1 and CDR2: SGHNT and YYREEE (reference sequence). The CDR3 runs to 19 residues. CDR3: CASSSQIWESFLSNYGNTF. CDR3 coding DNA: TGTGCCAGCAGCTCCCAAATTTGGGAGTCCTTTCTGTCTAACTATGGCAACACCTTC.

This clonotype was counted between two and nine times. Here the CDR3 reads CASRYGTSSYNEQFF. The CDR3 bases are TGTGCCAGCAGGTATGGGACTAGCTCCTACAATGAGCAGTTCTTC. This chain joins TRBV5-6 and TRBJ2-1, with TRBD2 matching 8 bases. Looked up from germline, CDR1 is SGHDT and CDR2 is YYEEEE. Germline trimming cut 5 bases from V and 0 bases from J; bases unmatched to any gene: 4. This CDR3 comprises 15 residues.

Of note for this clonotype: The junction and the germline gene differ at one end; a read error may be behind it. V is TRBV7-2 and J is TRBJ2-5, with a weak D call TRBD2 (5 bases). Looked up from germline, CDR1 is SGHTA and CDR2 is FQGNSA. CDR3 length equals 17 residues. The CDR3 sequence: CASSSGTRIDGQATQYF. The CDR3 DNA reads TGTGCCAGCAGCTCGGGCACTAGAATCGACGGGCAAGCGACCCAGTACTTC.

To note about this clonotype: This may be a read error, as it is one base from a much larger clone. The rearrangement links TRBV7-8 to TRBJ1-5; 7 positions match TRBD1. The CDR3 is 13 amino acids. The germline V gene encodes CDR1 SGHVS and CDR2 FQNEAQ. The ends lost 6 bases at V and 7 bases at J; junction bases unmatched: 6. For the CDR3, the DNA is TGTGCCAGCAGACAGGGGCCAGGGCAGCCCCAGCATTTT. Translating it yields CASRQGPGQPQHF.

This clonotype was observed many times. This chain uses TRBV4-1 with TRBJ1-1; possible D gene TRBD1, 6 bases. CDR3 size: 13 residues. Trimming pared 5 bases from V and 1 base from J, leaving 8 bases between. The germline V gene has CDR1 MGHRA and CDR2 YSYEKL. The CDR3 sequence is CASSTGQNTEAFF. CDR3 bases: TGCGCCAGCAGCACGGGACAGAACACTGAAGCTTTCTTT.

The J gene is TRBJ2-7, the V gene TRBV27; 9 bases fit TRBD1. The germline V gene encodes CDR1 MNHEY and CDR2 SMNVEV (reference sequence). CDR3 length equals 15 residues. V trimming: 3 bases; J trimming: 2 bases; junction bases outside the gene matches: 5. CDR3 nucleotide sequence: TGTGCCAGCAGTTTTGGGGACAGGGCAACCTACGAGCAGTACTTC. Translation: CASSFGDRATYEQYF.